What follows describes a single T cell receptor (beta chain). The antigen remains unidentified. The data belong to a study of CD8+CD57+ T cells in acquired aplastic anemia. Study findings and constraints: Patients and controls had in common 25 to 30 CD8+ CDR3 sequences. Any difference that existed in CD8+ Simpson's diversity between patients and controls was not significant.

Using genomic DNA as the template, TCR beta VDJ and CDR3 profiling was carried out. TCRdb independently ran MiXCR on the reads; one entry per CDR3 protein. The sample includes 150,000 to 200,000 distinct CDR3 sequences, about 48% of them seen just once. Patients chosen for sequencing had shown CD8+CD57+ cell expansion by flow cytometry. At the time of blood sampling, patients had not yet received any therapy. V was pared by 0 bases and J by 2 bases, with 11 bases between. Germline CDR1 reads SGHVS; CDR2 reads FNYEAQ. This CDR3 has 15 residues. The origin of this receptor is a human donor with aplastic anemia. Sequenced material: sorted CD4+, CD8+, or CD8+CD57+ T cells (not recorded which) from PBMCs. V gene TRBV7-6 combines with J gene TRBJ2-7; tentatively, D is TRBD2 (5 bases). CDR3 residues: CASSLAGSGAYEQYF. The CDR3 nucleotides read TGTGCCAGCAGCTTAGCGGGGAGTGGGGCCTACGAGCAGTACTTC.